These 11 T cell receptor beta chains came from one sample sequenced in a study of beta chain features in type 1 diabetes (dated by TCRdb to 2016 to 2019). Results and caveats for the whole study, not just this receptor: In all four CD4+ subsets, TCRB CDR3 length was moderately but significantly shorter in type 1 diabetes patients.

Libraries were constructed by the immunoSEQ multiplex PCR assay. The High Capacity cDNA Reverse Transcription Kit was used to reverse transcribe all of the isolated RNA, meaning that expressed TCRB transcripts were what got sequenced. TCRdb took over this immuneACCESS table, retaining in-frame rearrangements with V and J assigned. Such tables are incomplete; in checked studies, under half of the missing clones stem from an unresolved V gene, and the remainder is unexplained. The sample records around 300,000 clones, approximately 15% of which are singletons. The ten largest clonotypes hold less than 0.02% of the sample. Their antigens remain unidentified. Sequencing input: naive CD4+ T cells from blood. Explained via the paper, the cell subset or site label denotes: true naive CD4+ T cells. The receptors shown here come from a man younger than 35 with type 1 diabetes.

Only a few counts were recorded for this clone. The V and J genes are TRBV28 and TRBJ2-5; the D gene is possibly TRBD2 (6 bases). This CDR3 is 13 amino acids long. CDR1 is MDHEN and CDR2 is SYDVKM in the germline V gene. Trimming shortened V by 3 bases and J by 5 bases, and 10 bases separated the two germline ends. The CDR3 nucleotides read TGTGCCAGCAGTTTTGGGAGGTGGGAGACCCAGTACTTC. Encoded protein: CASSFGRWETQYF.

The J gene is TRBJ2-1, the V gene TRBV14; possible D gene TRBD2, 5 bases. The ends were cut back, 1 base at V and 7 bases at J, with 20 bases in the middle. Germline values: CDR1 SGHDN, CDR2 FVKESK. This CDR3 spans 17 amino acids. As DNA, the CDR3 is TGTGCCAGCAGCCAAGTGGCGCTTAGACTTGGGAGTAATGAGCAGTTCTTC. Protein: CASSQVALRLGSNEQFF.

In the case of this clone: Other DNA sequences of this sample code for an identical CDR3. The genes are TRBV30 and TRBJ2-7; TRBD2 is a possible D gene (6 bases). From germline, CDR1 is GTSNPN and CDR2 SVGIG (reference sequence). Deletions cut 3 bases from V and 2 bases from J, with 8 bases between. This CDR3 comprises 12 residues. The CDR3 is CAWSGGPYEQYF. The CDR3 bases are TGTGCCTGGAGCGGAGGGCCCTACGAGCAGTACTTC.

This clone was observed a handful of times. The chain has TRBV18 and TRBJ2-3; maybe TRBD1 (5 bases). The CDR3 runs 13 residues. Trimming shortened V by 2 bases and J by 5 bases, and 8 bases separated the two germline ends. Germline CDR1 reads KGHSH; CDR2 reads LQKENI. DNA of the CDR3: TGTGCCAGCTCACCAGCTCAGGGAGATACGCAGTATTTT. Translation: CASSPAQGDTQYF. Filled out from reference TRBV18 and TRBJ2-3, the complete variable domain reads NAGVMQNPRHLVRRRGQEARLRCSPMKGHSHVYWYRQLPEEGLKFMVYLQKENIIDESGMPKERFSAEFPKEGPSILRIQQVVRGDSAAYFCASSPAQGDTQYFGPGTRLTVL.

This clone occurred a few times. V gene TRBV2 combines with J gene TRBJ2-1; D is perhaps TRBD2 (6 bases). In germline, CDR1 is SNHLY, CDR2 FYNNEI. Between the trimmed V and J ends, which lost 11 bases and 5 bases, there was a span of 16 bases. There are 13 residues in the CDR3. CDR3 bases: TGTGCCCGGGGCAGTGGGGGGAACAATGAGCAGTTCTTC. This codes for CARGSGGNNEQFF.

This clone has a handful of counts. This sequence joins TRBV2 and TRBJ2-1; TRBD2 matches 12 bases. The germline V gene has CDR1 SNHLY and CDR2 FYNNEI. The V and J ends lost 7 bases and 15 bases, in that order; junction bases with no gene match: 19. The CDR3 has 16 residues. For the CDR3, the DNA is TGTGCCAGCACCCCCAGGACTAGCGGGACCACTCCCCGCAGGTTCTTC. Translating it yields CASTPRTSGTTPRRFF.

This clone was detected only a few times. The DNA for the CDR3 is TGTGCCAGTAGTGGTACCGGTGAGACCCAGTACTTC. Protein product: CASSGTGETQYF. The chain employs TRBV19 and TRBJ2-5; no definite D call. The CDR3 loop spans 12 amino acids. The V gene lost 5 bases and the J gene lost 5 bases, with 9 bases spanning the gap. The germline gives CDR1 LNHDA, CDR2 SQIVND (reference sequence).

This clone was observed a few times. This sequence joins TRBV5-4 and TRBJ2-7, with 12 nucleotides matching TRBD2. This CDR3 is 15 amino acids long. With 4 bases clipped from V and 3 bases from J, the junction kept 5 bases outside the gene matches. Germline V gene sequence: CDR1 SGHNT, CDR2 YYREEE (reference sequence). The CDR3 loop is CASSAMTSGSYEQYF. CDR3 bases: TGTGCCAGCAGCGCGATGACTAGCGGGAGCTACGAGCAGTACTTC.

This clone was seen a few times. This chain links TRBV29-1 with TRBJ2-3, with TRBD2 matching over 8 bases. From germline, CDR1 is SQVTM and CDR2 ANQGSEA. The CDR3 consists of 14 residues. V dropped 7 bases and J dropped 0; count of bases not matched to a gene: 6. Written as DNA, the CDR3 is TGCAGCGCTCAGCGGGAGATCAGCACAGATACGCAGTATTTT. Amino acid sequence: CSAQREISTDTQYF.

This sequence joins TRBV7-2 and TRBJ1-3; 8 bases are a match to TRBD1. The CDR3 loop spans 16 amino acids. Germline loops: CDR1 SGHTA, CDR2 FQGNSA. V trimming: 5 bases; J trimming: 4 bases; junction bases outside the gene matches: 10. The DNA of the CDR3 is TGTGCCAGCAGCGCTCCTCCAGGGGGCAGGGGAAACACCATATATTTT. This translates into CASSAPPGGRGNTIYF.

The chain links TRBV5-4 to TRBJ1-1; tentatively, D is TRBD1 (6 bases). CDR1 and CDR2 from the germline V gene are SGHNT and YYREEE (reference sequence). V gave up 5 bases and J gave up 1 base, with 9 bases separating them. The CDR3 runs 13 residues. In DNA, the CDR3 is TGTGCCAGCAGATTGACAGGGAACACTGAAGCTTTCTTT. Translated: CASRLTGNTEAFF.